These T cell receptor beta chains were read from a single sample in a study of blood T cell repertoires in COVID-19. Using immunoSEQ multiplex PCR, the repertoire was profiled, and TCRdb retains in-frame clones only, with some absent. The sample has 200,000 to 250,000 clones, approximately 87% seen once. Sequencing was performed on peripheral blood. Receptors were obtained from a man aged 60-69 years who had recovered from COVID-19. The CDR3 runs from the conserved cysteine through the conserved F or W. Each record gives: clone size, D gene, V gene, J gene, CDR3 DNA, CDR3 protein. A D gene is named only where the DNA matches it firmly. Clone size is not always given. Where it is, it says once, few, many or a class for expanded clones.

size: -; D: TRBD1; V: TRBV24-1; J: TRBJ1-2; DNA: TGTGCCACCAGTGATTTGCACCCCACAGGGGGCTATGGCTACACCTTC; CDR3: CATSDLHPTGGYGYTF
size: -; D: -; V: TRBV19; J: TRBJ1-2; DNA: TGTGCCAGTAGTATTACAGGGAGCTACACCTTC; CDR3: CASSITGSYTF
size: -; D: TRBD1; V: TRBV6-6; J: TRBJ1-5; DNA: TGTGCCAGCAGTTACTCACAGGGGATTAGCAATCAGCCCCAGCATTTT; CDR3: CASSYSQGISNQPQHF
size: -; D: -; V: TRBV27; J: TRBJ1-1; DNA: TGTGCCAGCAGTTTAACAGGGTCCTTCGAAGCTTTCTTT; CDR3: CASSLTGSFEAFF
size: -; D: TRBD2; V: TRBV5-1; J: TRBJ2-7; DNA: TGCGCCAGCAGCTTACTAGCGGGGGAAGTCTTGGTAGGCGAGCAGTACTTC; CDR3: CASSLLAGEVLVGEQYF
size: -; D: -; V: TRBV28; J: TRBJ1-5; DNA: TGTGCCAGCAGTTGGGGGCCTCGGGAGCCCCAGCATTTT; CDR3: CASSWGPREPQHF
size: -; D: -; V: TRBV27; J: TRBJ1-6; DNA: TGTGCCAGCAGTTCAATACTCGGAGGTTATAATTCACCCCTCCACTTT; CDR3: CASSSILGGYNSPLHF
size: once; D: TRBD2; V: TRBV19; J: TRBJ2-7; DNA: TGTGCCAGTAGTCCAAGCGGGACCTACGAGCAGTACTTC; CDR3: CASSPSGTYEQYF
size: few; D: -; V: TRBV5-5; J: TRBJ1-1; DNA: TGTGCCAGCAGGACTGCAATGATGAACACTGAAGCTTTCTTT; CDR3: CASRTAMMNTEAFF
size: -; D: TRBD1; V: TRBV5-1; J: TRBJ1-1; DNA: TGCGCCAGCAGCAGGGGACAGCTGAACACTGAAGCTTTCTTT; CDR3: CASSRGQLNTEAFF
size: -; D: TRBD2; V: TRBV2; J: TRBJ2-1; DNA: TGTGCCAGCAGGACAGCGGGGCAGTACAATGAGCAGTTCTTC; CDR3: CASRTAGQYNEQFF
size: -; D: -; V: TRBV29-1; J: TRBJ2-7; DNA: TGCAGCGTTGAAGGGAGGGTTAGCTACGAGCAGTACTTC; CDR3: CSVEGRVSYEQYF
size: few; D: TRBD2; V: TRBV9; J: TRBJ2-1; DNA: TGTGCCAGCAGCGCGATACTAGCGCCCTACAATGAGCAGTTCTTC; CDR3: CASSAILAPYNEQFF
size: -; D: -; V: TRBV9; J: TRBJ1-1; DNA: TGTGCCAGCAGCCCCCAGAACACTGAAGCTTTCTTT; CDR3: CASSPQNTEAFF
size: -; D: TRBD2; V: TRBV5-4; J: TRBJ2-2; DNA: TGTGCCAGCAGCTTAGCGGGGGGGCCGGGCGGGGAGCTGTTTTTT; CDR3: CASSLAGGPGGELFF
size: -; D: TRBD2; V: TRBV24-1; J: TRBJ2-2; DNA: TGTGCCACCAGTGATGAACTAGCGGGAGGGTCGGCCGGGGAGCTGTTTTTT; CDR3: CATSDELAGGSAGELFF
size: -; D: -; V: TRBV30; J: TRBJ1-2; DNA: TGTGCCTGGAGTGGGAAACAGGGCCTAAGGACTCCAGCAAACTATGGCTACACCTTC; CDR3: CAWSGKQGLRTPANYGYTF
size: -; D: -; V: TRBV7-3; J: TRBJ1-1; DNA: TGTGCCAGCAGCGCCGGGGGAATGAACACTGAAGCTTTCTTT; CDR3: CASSAGGMNTEAFF
size: -; D: TRBD2; V: TRBV6-2/TRBV6-3; J: TRBJ2-2; DNA: TGTGCCAGCAGTGTACCGACTAGCGGGGGGGCCGGTACCGGGGAGCTGTTTTTT; CDR3: CASSVPTSGGAGTGELFF
size: -; D: TRBD2; V: TRBV11-1; J: TRBJ2-5; DNA: TGTGCCAGCAGCTTAGGTACTAGCGGCGCACAAGAGACCCAGTACTTC; CDR3: CASSLGTSGAQETQYF
size: -; D: -; V: TRBV30; J: TRBJ1-4; DNA: TGTGCCTGGAGTAGGACTGCAACTAATGAAAAACTGTTTTTT; CDR3: CAWSRTATNEKLFF
size: -; D: -; V: TRBV28; J: TRBJ2-7; DNA: TGTGCCAGCAGTTTCGGATCCGGGTACGAGCAGTACTTC; CDR3: CASSFGSGYEQYF
size: -; D: -; V: TRBV10-3; J: TRBJ2-1; DNA: TGTGCCATCAGTGAGAGTGCCAGCTCCTACAATGAGCAGTTCTTC; CDR3: CAISESASSYNEQFF
size: -; D: -; V: TRBV5-4; J: TRBJ1-2; DNA: TGTGCCAGCAGCCCGGGAGGGCAGGGAGCCTATGGCTACACCTTC; CDR3: CASSPGGQGAYGYTF
size: -; D: -; V: TRBV9; J: TRBJ2-3; DNA: TGTGCCAGCAATCGGGACTTCACAGATACGCAGTATTTT; CDR3: CASNRDFTDTQYF
size: -; D: TRBD1; V: TRBV7-9; J: TRBJ1-1; DNA: TGTGCCAGCAGACCCCCGACAGGGGTGAACACTGAAGCTTTCTTT; CDR3: CASRPPTGVNTEAFF
size: -; D: -; V: TRBV28; J: TRBJ2-1; DNA: TGTGCCAGCAGTTTCCGGGCAGGGATCAGCTCAATTCGTGAGCAGTTCTTC; CDR3: CASSFRAGISSIREQFF
size: once; D: TRBD1; V: TRBV28; J: TRBJ1-2; DNA: TGTGCCAGCAGTCGTGGACAGGGCTATGGCTACACCTTC; CDR3: CASSRGQGYGYTF
size: -; D: -; V: TRBV6-1; J: TRBJ1-6; DNA: TGTGCCAGCAGTGAAGCGCAAAGGGCGGGAAATTCACCCCTCCACTTT; CDR3: CASSEAQRAGNSPLHF
size: -; D: -; V: TRBV7-7; J: TRBJ2-3; DNA: TGTGCCAGCAGCTTTGGAAGCGGGCCACGAACCGATACAGATACGCAGTATTTT; CDR3: CASSFGSGPRTDTDTQYF
size: -; D: -; V: TRBV5-8; J: TRBJ1-3; DNA: TGTGCCAGCAGCTGGGGGGGTCGAAACACCATATATTTT; CDR3: CASSWGGRNTIYF
size: -; D: TRBD1; V: TRBV4-2; J: TRBJ2-5; DNA: TGTGCCAGCAGTCCCACAGGGGGAGGAGAGACCCAGTACTTC; CDR3: CASSPTGGGETQYF
size: -; D: TRBD1; V: TRBV28; J: TRBJ1-4; DNA: TGTGCCAGCAGTTTCCCGACAGGGGGTAATGAAAAACTGTTTTTT; CDR3: CASSFPTGGNEKLFF
size: -; D: TRBD2; V: TRBV5-1; J: TRBJ2-1; DNA: TGCGCCAGCAGCTTGGGACTAGCGGGAGTCGGCCGCGATGAGCAGTTCTTC; CDR3: CASSLGLAGVGRDEQFF
size: -; D: TRBD1; V: TRBV20-1; J: TRBJ2-6; DNA: TGCAGTGCTAGTAGTAGGGACAGGGGGCGACTCTCTGGGGCCAACGTCCTGACTTTC; CDR3: CSASSRDRGRLSGANVLTF
size: -; D: TRBD1; V: TRBV6-5; J: TRBJ1-1; DNA: TGTGCCAGCAGTTACGGGACAGCTATGAACACTGAAGCTTTCTTT; CDR3: CASSYGTAMNTEAFF
size: -; D: -; V: TRBV2; J: TRBJ1-5; DNA: TGTGCCAGCGTAGAACAGGTGAACAATCAGCCCCAGCATTTT; CDR3: CASVEQVNNQPQHF
size: -; D: -; V: TRBV28; J: TRBJ2-2; DNA: TGTGCCAGCAGCCGACCCGGCGGGAACGGGGAGCTGTTTTTT; CDR3: CASSRPGGNGELFF
size: -; D: -; V: TRBV9; J: TRBJ2-7; DNA: TGTGCCAGCAGCGCAGCACCGGGAAGCTCCTACGAGCAGTACTTC; CDR3: CASSAAPGSSYEQYF
size: -; D: TRBD1; V: TRBV6-5; J: TRBJ1-5; DNA: TGTGCCAGCAGGTCGGGACAGCTAAATCAGCCCCAGCATTTT; CDR3: CASRSGQLNQPQHF
size: once; D: -; V: TRBV30; J: TRBJ1-5; DNA: TGTGCCTGGAGTGTAGGGGTTGTTTCAGGGCCCCAGCATTTT; CDR3: CAWSVGVVSGPQHF
size: -; D: -; V: TRBV7-2; J: TRBJ2-2; DNA: TGTGCCAGCAGCTTAGGGGGACTTATGAACACCGGGGAGCTGTTTTTT; CDR3: CASSLGGLMNTGELFF
size: -; D: TRBD1; V: TRBV5-1; J: TRBJ1-4; DNA: TGCGCCAGCAGCTTGGGACAGGGCCGTGAAAAACTGTTTTTT; CDR3: CASSLGQGREKLFF
size: -; D: -; V: TRBV2; J: TRBJ1-6; DNA: TGTGCCAGCAACTCCCCTAATTCACCCCTCCACTTT; CDR3: CASNSPNSPLHF
size: few; D: TRBD1; V: TRBV6-5; J: TRBJ1-2; DNA: TGTGCCAGCACCCCAGGACAGGGACATAACTATGGCTACACCTTC; CDR3: CASTPGQGHNYGYTF
size: -; D: TRBD1; V: TRBV6-1; J: TRBJ2-7; DNA: TGTGCCAGCAGTTTGGGGACAGGGGGCTTCTACGAGCAGTACTTC; CDR3: CASSLGTGGFYEQYF
size: -; D: TRBD1; V: TRBV4-3; J: TRBJ2-5; DNA: TGCGCCAGCAGCCAGAACGGACAGGGGAAAGAGACCCAGTACTTC; CDR3: CASSQNGQGKETQYF
size: -; D: TRBD1; V: TRBV2; J: TRBJ1-5; DNA: TGTGCCAGCAGCCGAGGGACAGGGGATGCTCAGCCCCAGCATTTT; CDR3: CASSRGTGDAQPQHF
size: -; D: -; V: TRBV2; J: TRBJ2-4; DNA: TGTGCCAGCAGTGAAGCCCAGATTATACAGTACTTC; CDR3: CASSEAQIIQYF
size: -; D: TRBD2; V: TRBV9; J: TRBJ2-5; DNA: TGTGCCAGCAGCGTAGGGGAGACTAGCGGGGCGGTAACCCAGTACTTC; CDR3: CASSVGETSGAVTQYF
size: once; D: -; V: TRBV5-6; J: TRBJ2-1; DNA: TGTGCCAGCAGCTTGGGCGGGATCAATGAGCAGTTCTTC; CDR3: CASSLGGINEQFF
size: -; D: -; V: TRBV5-1; J: TRBJ2-3; DNA: TGCGCCAGCTTGCAGGGATCTGGCACAGATACGCAGTATTTT; CDR3: CASLQGSGTDTQYF
size: -; D: -; V: TRBV18; J: TRBJ2-1; DNA: TGTGCCAGCTCACTATCCCGGACAGATTACAATGAGCAGTTCTTC; CDR3: CASSLSRTDYNEQFF
size: -; D: -; V: TRBV3-1/TRBV3-2; J: TRBJ1-2; DNA: TGTGCCAGCAGCCAAGAACAAAGTGCCAACTATGGCTACACCTTC; CDR3: CASSQEQSANYGYTF
size: -; D: TRBD2; V: TRBV18; J: TRBJ2-2; DNA: TGTGCCAGCTCACCGAAGACTAGCGGGACGGCCGGGGAGCTGTTTTTT; CDR3: CASSPKTSGTAGELFF
size: -; D: -; V: TRBV5-1; J: TRBJ1-2; DNA: TGCGCCAGCAGCTTGGAAGGTAGAGGGAACTATGGCTACACCTTC; CDR3: CASSLEGRGNYGYTF
size: -; D: -; V: TRBV11-3; J: TRBJ1-6; DNA: TGTGCCAGCAGCCCCAATGGGGCGGGGTCAGGGTATAATTCACCCCTCCACTTT; CDR3: CASSPNGAGSGYNSPLHF